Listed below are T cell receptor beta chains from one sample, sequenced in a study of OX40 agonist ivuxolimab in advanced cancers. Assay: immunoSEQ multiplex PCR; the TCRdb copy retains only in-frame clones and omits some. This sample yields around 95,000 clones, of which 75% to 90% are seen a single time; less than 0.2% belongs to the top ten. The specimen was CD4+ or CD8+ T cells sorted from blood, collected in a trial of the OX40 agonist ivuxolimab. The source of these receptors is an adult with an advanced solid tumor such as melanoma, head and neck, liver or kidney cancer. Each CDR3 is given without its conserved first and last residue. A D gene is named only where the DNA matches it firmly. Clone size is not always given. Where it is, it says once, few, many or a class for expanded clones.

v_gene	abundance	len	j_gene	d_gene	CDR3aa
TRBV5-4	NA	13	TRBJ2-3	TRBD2	ASSFREGPTDTQY
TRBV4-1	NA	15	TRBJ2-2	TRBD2	ASSQERAGANTGELF
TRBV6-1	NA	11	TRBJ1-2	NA	ASGQRANYGYT
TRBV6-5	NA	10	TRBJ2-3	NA	ASSSGTDTQY
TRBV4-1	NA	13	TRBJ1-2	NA	ASSTEASANYGYT
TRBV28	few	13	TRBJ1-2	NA	ASSFERGADYGYT
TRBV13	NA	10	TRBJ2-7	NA	ASSFTGYEQY
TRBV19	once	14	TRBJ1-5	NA	ASTSGAAWIGQPQH
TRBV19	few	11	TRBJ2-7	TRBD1	ASRDRGTYEQY
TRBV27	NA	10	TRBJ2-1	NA	ASTTANNEQF
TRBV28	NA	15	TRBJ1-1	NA	ASSLSPWGGLWTEAF
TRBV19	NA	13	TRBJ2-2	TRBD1	ASSWQGVGTGELF
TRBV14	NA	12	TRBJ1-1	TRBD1	ASSSGQGVTEAF
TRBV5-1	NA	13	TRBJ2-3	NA	ASSFMGAAGDTQY
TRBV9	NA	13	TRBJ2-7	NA	ASSPGQGGIYEQY
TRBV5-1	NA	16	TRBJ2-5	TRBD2	ASSPGLAGGQTQETQY
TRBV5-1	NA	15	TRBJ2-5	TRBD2	ASSRGSSGGAQETQY
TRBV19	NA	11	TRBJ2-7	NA	ASSRDTFYEQY
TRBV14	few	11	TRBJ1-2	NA	ASSPDESYGYT
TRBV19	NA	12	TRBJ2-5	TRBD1	ASTVTGAKETQY
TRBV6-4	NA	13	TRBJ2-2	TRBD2	ASTPGAGESGELF
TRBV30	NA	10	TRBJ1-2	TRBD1	AWTDRDYGYT
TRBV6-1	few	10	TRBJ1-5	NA	ASSFDSQPQH
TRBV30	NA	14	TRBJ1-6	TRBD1	AWSLEGAPRNSPLH
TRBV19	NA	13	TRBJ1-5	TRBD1	ASSIEGQVYQPQH
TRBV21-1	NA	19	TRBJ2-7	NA	ASSKEDPREGLADYSYEQY
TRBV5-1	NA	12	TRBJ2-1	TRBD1	ASSPTGQHNEQF
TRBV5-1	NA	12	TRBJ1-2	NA	ASSLAPANYGYT
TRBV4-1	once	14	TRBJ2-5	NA	ASSHHAGTVQETQY
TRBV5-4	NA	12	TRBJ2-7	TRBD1	ASSSGQGRYEQY
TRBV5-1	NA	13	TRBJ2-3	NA	ASSLVLGWIDTQY
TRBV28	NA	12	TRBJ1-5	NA	ASSLLGSNQPQH
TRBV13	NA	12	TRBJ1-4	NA	ASSFFTVGEKLF
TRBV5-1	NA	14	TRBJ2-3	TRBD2	ASSLRGGALQNTQY
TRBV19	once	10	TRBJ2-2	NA	ASIKVTGELF
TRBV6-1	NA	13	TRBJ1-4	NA	ASSDGSRTVEKLF
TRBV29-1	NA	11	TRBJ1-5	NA	SATSGVNQPQH
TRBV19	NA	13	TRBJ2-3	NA	ASPPGLGEPDTQY
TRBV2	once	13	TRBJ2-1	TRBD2	ASSSTGLQSGGKF
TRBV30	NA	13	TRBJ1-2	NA	AWSSPGLKIYGYT
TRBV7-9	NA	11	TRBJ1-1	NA	ASSLTENTEAF
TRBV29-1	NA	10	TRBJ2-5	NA	SVGGTEETQY
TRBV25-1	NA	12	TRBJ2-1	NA	ASSDFGGLNAQF
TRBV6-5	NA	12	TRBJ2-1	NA	ATGEGRMANEQF
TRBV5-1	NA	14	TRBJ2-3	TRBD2	ASNWGSGASTDTQY
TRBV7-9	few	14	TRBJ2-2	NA	ASSLETNANTGELF
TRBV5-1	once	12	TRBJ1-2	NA	ASSLQSVNYGYT
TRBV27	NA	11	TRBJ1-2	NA	ATSPGVYYGYT
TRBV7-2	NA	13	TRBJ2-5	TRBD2	ASSLRTSARETQY
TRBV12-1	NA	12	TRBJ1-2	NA	ASSFRTGVCGYT
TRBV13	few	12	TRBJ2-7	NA	ASSLRSLAYEQY
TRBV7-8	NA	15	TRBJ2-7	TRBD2	ASSATTSGSVVGEQY